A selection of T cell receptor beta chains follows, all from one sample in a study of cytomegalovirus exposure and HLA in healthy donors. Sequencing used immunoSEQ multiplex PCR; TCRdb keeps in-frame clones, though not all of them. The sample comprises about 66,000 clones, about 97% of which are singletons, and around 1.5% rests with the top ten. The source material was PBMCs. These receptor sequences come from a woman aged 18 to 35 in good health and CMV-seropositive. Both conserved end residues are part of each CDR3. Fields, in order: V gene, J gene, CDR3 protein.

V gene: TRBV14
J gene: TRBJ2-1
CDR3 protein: CASSLASYNEQFF

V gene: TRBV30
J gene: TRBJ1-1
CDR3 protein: CAWSEHFTAEAFF

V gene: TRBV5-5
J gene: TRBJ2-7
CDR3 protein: CASSMGLARTYEQYF

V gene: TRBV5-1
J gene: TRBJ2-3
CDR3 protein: CASSLDSITDTQYF

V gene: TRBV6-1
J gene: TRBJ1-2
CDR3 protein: CASSEALGGNYGYTF

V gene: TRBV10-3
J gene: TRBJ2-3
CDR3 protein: CAIGREADTQYF

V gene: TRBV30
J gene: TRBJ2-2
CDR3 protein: CAWRFRGITAGELFF

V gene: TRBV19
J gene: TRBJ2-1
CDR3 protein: CASSIPKAGALNEQFF

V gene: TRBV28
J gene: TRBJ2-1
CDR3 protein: CASSLGTSGSRGEQFF

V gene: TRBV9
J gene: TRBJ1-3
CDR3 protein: CASSLTPRARGPGNTIYF

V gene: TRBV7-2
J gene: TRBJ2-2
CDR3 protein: CASSLIRLATGELFF

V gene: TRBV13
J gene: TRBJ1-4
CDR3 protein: CASSGRQIVGEKLFF

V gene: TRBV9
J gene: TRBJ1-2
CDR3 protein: CASSVDAGGQTYGYTF

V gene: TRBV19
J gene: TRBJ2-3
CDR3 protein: CASSMALTSGSTDTQYF

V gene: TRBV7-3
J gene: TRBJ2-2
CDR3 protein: CASSSPDRDTGELFF

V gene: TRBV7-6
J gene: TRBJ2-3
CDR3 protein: CASSPHFDRVFDTQYF

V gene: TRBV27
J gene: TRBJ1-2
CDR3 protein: CASRATGRYSYGYTF

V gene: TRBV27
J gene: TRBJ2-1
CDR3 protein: CASKPGLYNEQFF

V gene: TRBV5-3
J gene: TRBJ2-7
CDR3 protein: CARSAGLAGGDEQYF

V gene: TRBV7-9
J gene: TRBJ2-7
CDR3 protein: CASSSAGQHYEQYF

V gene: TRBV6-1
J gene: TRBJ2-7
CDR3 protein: CASKDRSYEQYF

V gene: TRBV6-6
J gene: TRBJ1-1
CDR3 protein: CASSYQGADTEAFF

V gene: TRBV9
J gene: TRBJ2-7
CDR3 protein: CASSVGGTSDSYEQYF

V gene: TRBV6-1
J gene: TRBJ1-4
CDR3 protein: CASSTGPWGEKLFF

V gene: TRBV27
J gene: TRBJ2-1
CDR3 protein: CASSFLPGTSGTSYNEQFF

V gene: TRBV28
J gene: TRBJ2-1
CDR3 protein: CASRAGSRSEQFF

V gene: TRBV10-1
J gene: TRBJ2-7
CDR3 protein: CASTVPYEQYF

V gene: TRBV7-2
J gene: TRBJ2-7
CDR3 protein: CASSLGLMYEQYF

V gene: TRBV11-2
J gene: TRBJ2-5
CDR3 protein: CATTGRAPQETQYF

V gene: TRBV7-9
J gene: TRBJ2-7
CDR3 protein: CASSSDRGLPYEQYF